This TCR beta chain originates from a study of T cell responses to AZD1222 COVID-19 vaccine. Study context: Pooling of second doses given at about 4 or about 12 weeks was done.

As to this clone: Its antigen is unknown.

Profiled with immunoSEQ multiplex PCR; TCRdb holds only in-frame clones, not every one. The sample consists of over 100,000 clones, roughly nine tenths of them appearing once. Regarding the study as a whole: Only six or seven AZD1222 recipients tested seropositive at baseline. A mostly white British donor set with more females was recruited, and clonal diversity was possibly underestimated. Spike-specific TCR breadth and depth both grew after two AZD1222 doses.

There are 13 residues in the CDR3. Germline-derived CDR1 and CDR2 are MGHDK and SYGVNS. Here the sequenced sample was peripheral blood, taken on day 0 of AZD1222 vaccination. This clonotype was sampled from an adult in good health. V is TRBV25-1 and J is TRBJ1-1; weak D call: TRBD1 (5 bases). CDR3 sequence (DNA): TGTGTCTCCAAGGGGCAGGTGGACACTGAAGCTTTCTTT. Protein product: CVSKGQVDTEAFF.